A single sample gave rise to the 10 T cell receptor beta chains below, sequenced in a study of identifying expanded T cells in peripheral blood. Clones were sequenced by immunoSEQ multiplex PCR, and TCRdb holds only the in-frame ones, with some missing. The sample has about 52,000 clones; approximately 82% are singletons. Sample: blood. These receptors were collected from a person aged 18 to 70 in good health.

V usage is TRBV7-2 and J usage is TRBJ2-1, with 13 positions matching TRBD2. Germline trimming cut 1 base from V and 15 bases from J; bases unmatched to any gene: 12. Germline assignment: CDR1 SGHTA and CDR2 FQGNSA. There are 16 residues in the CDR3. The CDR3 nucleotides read TGTGCCAGCAGCTTAGGGACTAGCGGGGGTCCCGGGACTGCGTTCTTC. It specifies CASSLGTSGGPGTAFF. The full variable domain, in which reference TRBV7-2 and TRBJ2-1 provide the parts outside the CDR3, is GAGVSQSPSNKVTEKGKDVELRCDPISGHTALYWYRQSLGQGLEFLIYFQGNSAPDKSGLPSDRFSAERTGGSVSTLTIQRTQQEDSAVYLCASSLGTSGGPGTAFFGPGTRLTVL.

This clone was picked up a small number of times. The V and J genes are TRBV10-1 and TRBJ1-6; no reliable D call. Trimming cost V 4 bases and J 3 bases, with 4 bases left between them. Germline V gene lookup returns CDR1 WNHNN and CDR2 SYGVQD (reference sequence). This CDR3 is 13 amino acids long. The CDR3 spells CASSVNYNSPLHF. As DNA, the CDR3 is TGCGCCAGCAGTGTGAACTATAATTCACCCCTCCACTTT.

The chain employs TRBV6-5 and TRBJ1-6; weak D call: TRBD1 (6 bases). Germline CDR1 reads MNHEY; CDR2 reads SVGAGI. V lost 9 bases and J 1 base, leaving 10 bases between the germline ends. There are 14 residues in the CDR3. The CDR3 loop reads CASTQGSYNSPLHF. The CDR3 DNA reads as TGTGCCAGTACTCAGGGGTCCTATAATTCACCCCTCCACTTT.

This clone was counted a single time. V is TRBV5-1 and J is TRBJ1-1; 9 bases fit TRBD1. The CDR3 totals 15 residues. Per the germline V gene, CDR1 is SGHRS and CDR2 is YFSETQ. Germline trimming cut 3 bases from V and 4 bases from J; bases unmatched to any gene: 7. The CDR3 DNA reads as TGCGCCAGCAGCTCCACAGGGGGCGCGATCACTGAAGCTTTCTTT. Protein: CASSSTGGAITEAFF.

The CDR3 DNA reads TGTGCCAGCAGGACAGGGGCCTACGAGCAGTACTTC. Protein product: CASRTGAYEQYF. The rearrangement links TRBV2 to TRBJ2-7; 8 bases fit TRBD1. J lost 2 bases, V lost 6 bases, and 0 bases had no gene match. The CDR3 is made up of 12 amino acids. Per germline, CDR1 SNHLY and CDR2 FYNNEI. Full variable domain (rest looked up from reference TRBV2 and TRBJ2-7): EPEVTQTPSHQVTQMGQEVILRCVPISNHLYFYWYRQILGQKVEFLVSFYNNEISEKSEIFDDQFSVERPDGSNFTLKIRSTKLEDSAMYFCASRTGAYEQYFGPGTRLTVT.

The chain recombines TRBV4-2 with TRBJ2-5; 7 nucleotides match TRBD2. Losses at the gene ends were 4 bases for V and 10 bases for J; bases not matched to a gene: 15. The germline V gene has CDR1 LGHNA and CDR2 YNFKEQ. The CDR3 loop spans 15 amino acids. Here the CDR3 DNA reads TGTGCCAGCAGCCTAACCAACCGGGACTATCGGGGCCAGTACTTC. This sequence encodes CASSLTNRDYRGQYF.

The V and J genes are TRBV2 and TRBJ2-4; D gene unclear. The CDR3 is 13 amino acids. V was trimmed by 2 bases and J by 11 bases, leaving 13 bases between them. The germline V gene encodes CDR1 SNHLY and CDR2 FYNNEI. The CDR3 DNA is TGTGCCAGCAGTGAAAGAGGAATAGCCTTTCAGTACTTC. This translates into CASSERGIAFQYF.

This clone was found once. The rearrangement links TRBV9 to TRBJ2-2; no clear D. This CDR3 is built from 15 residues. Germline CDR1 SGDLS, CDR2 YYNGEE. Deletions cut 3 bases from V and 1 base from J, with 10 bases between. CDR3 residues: CASSAPHVNTGELFF. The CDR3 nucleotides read TGTGCCAGCAGCGCCCCGCATGTGAACACCGGGGAGCTGTTTTTT.

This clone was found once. This chain's CDR3 is CASSGEAQGNYGYTF. CDR3 sequence (DNA): TGTGCCAGCAGCGGCGAAGCTCAGGGTAACTATGGCTACACCTTC. The chain recombines TRBV5-3 with TRBJ1-2; weak D call: TRBD1 (5 bases). TRBV5-3 is an ORF, with its function uncertain. Trimming pared 8 bases from V and 1 base from J, leaving 18 bases between. The CDR3 has 15 residues.

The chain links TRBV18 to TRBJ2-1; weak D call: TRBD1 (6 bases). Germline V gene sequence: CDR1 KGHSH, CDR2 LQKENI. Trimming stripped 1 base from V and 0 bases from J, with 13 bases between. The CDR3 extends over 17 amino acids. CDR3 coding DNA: TGTGCCAGCTCACCACTTTCCGGGACAAACTCCTACAATGAGCAGTTCTTC. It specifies CASSPLSGTNSYNEQFF.